This TCR beta chain originates from a study of response to subunit inactivated influenza vaccine. TCRdb reprocessed the RT-PCR reads with MiXCR, giving one entry per CDR3 protein. The profile shows 700,000 to 900,000 distinct CDR3 sequences, around 20% of them singletons. This clonotype was detected a few times. The antigen is undetermined. Whole-study findings and limits: Authors suggested seasonal influenza vaccinations each recruit few new T cells.

CDR3 length: 14 residues. The V gene's germline CDR1 is SGDLS and CDR2 YYNGEE. The trim removed 4 bases at V and 7 bases at J, leaving 7 bases unmatched. The TCR was taken from a man aged 45-60 years who received an inactivated influenza vaccine. The J gene is TRBJ2-1, the V gene TRBV9; 8 positions match TRBD2. The sample consisted of PBMCs from blood, taken roughly 5 days after vaccination. Written as DNA, the CDR3 is TGTGCCAGCAGCCCTGGGACTAGGGTTAATGAGCAGTTCTTC. Encoded protein: CASSPGTRVNEQFF.